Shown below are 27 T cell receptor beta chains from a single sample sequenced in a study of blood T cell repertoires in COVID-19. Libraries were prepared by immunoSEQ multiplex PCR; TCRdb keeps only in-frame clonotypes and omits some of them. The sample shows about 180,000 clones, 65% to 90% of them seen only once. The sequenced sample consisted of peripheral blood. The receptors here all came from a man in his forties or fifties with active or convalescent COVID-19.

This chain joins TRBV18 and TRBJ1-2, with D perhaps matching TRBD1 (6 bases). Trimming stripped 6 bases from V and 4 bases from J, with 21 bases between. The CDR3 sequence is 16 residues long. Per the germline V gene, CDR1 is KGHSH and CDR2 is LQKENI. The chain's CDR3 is CASSPSPTTGTYGYTF. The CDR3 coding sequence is TGTGCCAGCTCCCCCTCCCCAACAACAGGGACCTATGGCTACACCTTC.

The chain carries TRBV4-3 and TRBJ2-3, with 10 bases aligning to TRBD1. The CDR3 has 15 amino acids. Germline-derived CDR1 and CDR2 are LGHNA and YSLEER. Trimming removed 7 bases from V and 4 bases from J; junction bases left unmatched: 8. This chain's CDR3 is CASNKRTGGADTQYF. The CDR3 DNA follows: TGCGCCAGCAATAAACGGACAGGGGGGGCAGATACGCAGTATTTT.

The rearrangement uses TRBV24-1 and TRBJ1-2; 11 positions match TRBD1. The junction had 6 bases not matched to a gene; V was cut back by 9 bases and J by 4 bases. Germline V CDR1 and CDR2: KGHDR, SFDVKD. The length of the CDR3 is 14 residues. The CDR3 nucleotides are TGTGCCACCGCGCCGGGACAGGGGGTCTATGGCTACACCTTC. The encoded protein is CATAPGQGVYGYTF.

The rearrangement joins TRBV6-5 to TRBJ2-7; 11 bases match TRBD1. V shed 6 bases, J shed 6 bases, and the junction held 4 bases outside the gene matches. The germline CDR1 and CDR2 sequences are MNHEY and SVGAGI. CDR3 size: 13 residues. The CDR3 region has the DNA TGTGCCAGCAGCCGGGACAGGGGGGCCGAGCAGTACTTC. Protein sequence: CASSRDRGAEQYF.

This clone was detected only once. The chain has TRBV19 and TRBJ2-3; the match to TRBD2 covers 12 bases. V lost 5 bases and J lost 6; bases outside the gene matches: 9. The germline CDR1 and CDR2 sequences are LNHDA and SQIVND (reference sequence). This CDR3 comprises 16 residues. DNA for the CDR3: TGTGCCAGTAGTCCCCTATCTAGCGGGGGGGCGGATACGCAGTATTTT. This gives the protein CASSPLSSGGADTQYF.

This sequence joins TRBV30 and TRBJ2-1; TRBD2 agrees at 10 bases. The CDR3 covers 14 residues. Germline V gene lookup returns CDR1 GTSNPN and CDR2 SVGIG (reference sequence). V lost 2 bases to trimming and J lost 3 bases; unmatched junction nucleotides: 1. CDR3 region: CAWSTSGIYNEQFF. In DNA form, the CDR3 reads TGTGCCTGGAGTACTAGCGGGATCTACAATGAGCAGTTCTTC.

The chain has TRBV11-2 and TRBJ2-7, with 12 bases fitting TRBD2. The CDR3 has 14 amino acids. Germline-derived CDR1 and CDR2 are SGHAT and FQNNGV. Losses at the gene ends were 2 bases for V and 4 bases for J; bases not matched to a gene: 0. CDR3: CASSLLAGGYEQYF. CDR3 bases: TGTGCCAGCAGCTTACTAGCGGGAGGGTACGAGCAGTACTTC.

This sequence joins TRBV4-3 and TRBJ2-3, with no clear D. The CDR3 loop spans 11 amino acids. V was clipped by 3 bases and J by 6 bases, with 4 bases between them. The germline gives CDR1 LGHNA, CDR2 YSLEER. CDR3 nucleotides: TGCGCCAGCAGCCACAGGGATACGCAGTATTTT. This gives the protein CASSHRDTQYF.

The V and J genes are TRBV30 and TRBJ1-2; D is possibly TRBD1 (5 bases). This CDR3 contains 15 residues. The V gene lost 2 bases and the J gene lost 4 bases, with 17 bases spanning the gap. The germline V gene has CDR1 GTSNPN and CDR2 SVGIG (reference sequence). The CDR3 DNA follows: TGTGCCTGGAGTCCAAATACAGGATTCGGCTATGGCTACACCTTC. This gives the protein CAWSPNTGFGYGYTF.

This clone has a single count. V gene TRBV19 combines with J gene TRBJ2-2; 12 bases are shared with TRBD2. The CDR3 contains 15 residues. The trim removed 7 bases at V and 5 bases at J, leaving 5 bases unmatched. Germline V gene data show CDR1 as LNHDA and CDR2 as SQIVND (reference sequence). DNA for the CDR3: TGTGCCAGTAAGACTAGCGGGAGTGGAACCGGGGAGCTGTTTTTT. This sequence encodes CASKTSGSGTGELFF.

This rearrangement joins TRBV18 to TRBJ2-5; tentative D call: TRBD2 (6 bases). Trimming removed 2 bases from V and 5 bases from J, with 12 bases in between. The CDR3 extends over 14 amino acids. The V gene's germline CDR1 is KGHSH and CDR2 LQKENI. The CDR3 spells CASSPTPRGETQYF. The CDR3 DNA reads TGTGCCAGCTCACCAACGCCTCGGGGGGAGACCCAGTACTTC.

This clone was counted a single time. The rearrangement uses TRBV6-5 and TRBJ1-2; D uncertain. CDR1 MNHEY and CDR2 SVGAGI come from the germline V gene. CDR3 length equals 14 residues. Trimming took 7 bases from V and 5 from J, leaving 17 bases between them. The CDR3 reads CASTPGGSSYGYTF. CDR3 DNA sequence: TGTGCCAGCACCCCTGGCGGCAGTTCTTATGGCTACACCTTC.

The CDR3 sequence is CASSLGGQGSAFF. The CDR3 region has the DNA TGTGCCAGCAGCTTAGGGGGACAGGGTTCAGCTTTCTTT. The chain carries TRBV11-2 and TRBJ1-1; TRBD1 matches 9 bases. The CDR3 is 13 residues long. Germline assignment: CDR1 SGHAT and CDR2 FQNNGV. V dropped 1 base and J dropped 10; count of bases not matched to a gene: 4.

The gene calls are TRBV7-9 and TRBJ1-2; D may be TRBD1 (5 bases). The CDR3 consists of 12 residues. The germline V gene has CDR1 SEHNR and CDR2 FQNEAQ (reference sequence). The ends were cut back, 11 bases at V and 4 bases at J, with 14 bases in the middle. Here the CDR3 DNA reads TGTGCCCTCGGGGGTACAGGCTATGGCTACACCTTC. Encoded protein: CALGGTGYGYTF.

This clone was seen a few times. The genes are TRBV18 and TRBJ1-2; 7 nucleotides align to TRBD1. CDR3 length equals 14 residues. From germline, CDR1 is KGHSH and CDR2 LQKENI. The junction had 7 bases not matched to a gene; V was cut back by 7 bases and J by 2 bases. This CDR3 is CASFGQEENYGYTF. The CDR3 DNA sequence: TGTGCCAGCTTCGGACAGGAGGAAAACTATGGCTACACCTTC.

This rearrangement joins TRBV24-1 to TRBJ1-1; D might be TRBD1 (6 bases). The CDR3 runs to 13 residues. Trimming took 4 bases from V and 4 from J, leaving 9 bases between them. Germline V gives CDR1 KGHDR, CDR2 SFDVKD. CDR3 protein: CATSEGGGTEAFF. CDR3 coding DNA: TGTGCCACCAGTGAAGGGGGGGGCACTGAAGCTTTCTTT.

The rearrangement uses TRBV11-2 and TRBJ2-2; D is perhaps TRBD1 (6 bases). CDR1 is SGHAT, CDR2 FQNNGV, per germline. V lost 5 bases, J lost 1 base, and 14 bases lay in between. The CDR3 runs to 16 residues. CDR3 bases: TGTGCCAGCAGCACCACAGGGATGGGGAACACCGGGGAGCTGTTTTTT. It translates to CASSTTGMGNTGELFF.

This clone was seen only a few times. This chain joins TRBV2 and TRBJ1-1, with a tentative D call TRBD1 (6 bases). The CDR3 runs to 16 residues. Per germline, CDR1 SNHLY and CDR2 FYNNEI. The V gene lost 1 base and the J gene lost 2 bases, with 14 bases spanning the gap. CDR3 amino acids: CASSEGEGVDNTEAFF. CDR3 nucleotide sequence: TGTGCCAGCAGTGAAGGGGAGGGGGTTGATAACACTGAAGCTTTCTTT.

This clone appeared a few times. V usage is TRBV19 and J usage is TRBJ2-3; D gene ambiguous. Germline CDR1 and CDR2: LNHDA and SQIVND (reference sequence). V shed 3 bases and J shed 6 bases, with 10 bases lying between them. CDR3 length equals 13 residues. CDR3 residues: CASSIQVADTQYF. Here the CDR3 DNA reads TGTGCCAGTAGTATTCAGGTGGCGGATACGCAGTATTTT. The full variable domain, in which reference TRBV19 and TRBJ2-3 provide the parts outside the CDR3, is DGGITQSPKYLFRKEGQNVTLSCEQNLNHDAMYWYRQDPGQGLRLIYYSQIVNDFQKGDIAEGYSVSREKKESFPLTVTSAQKNPTAFYLCASSIQVADTQYFGPGTRLTVL.

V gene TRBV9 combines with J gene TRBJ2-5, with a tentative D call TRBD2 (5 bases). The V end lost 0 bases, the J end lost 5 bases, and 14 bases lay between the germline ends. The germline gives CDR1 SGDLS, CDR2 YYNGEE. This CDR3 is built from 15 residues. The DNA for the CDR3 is TGTGCCAGCAGCGTAGGGGTGGTTCGGAGGGAGACCCAGTACTTC. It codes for CASSVGVVRRETQYF.

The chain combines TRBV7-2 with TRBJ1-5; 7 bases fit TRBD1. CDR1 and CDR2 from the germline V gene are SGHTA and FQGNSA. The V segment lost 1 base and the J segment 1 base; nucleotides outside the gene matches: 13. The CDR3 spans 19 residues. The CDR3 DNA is TGTGCCAGCAGCTTAGTAGGTCACCGTGGGACAGTGAGCAATCAGCCCCAGCATTTT. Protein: CASSLVGHRGTVSNQPQHF.

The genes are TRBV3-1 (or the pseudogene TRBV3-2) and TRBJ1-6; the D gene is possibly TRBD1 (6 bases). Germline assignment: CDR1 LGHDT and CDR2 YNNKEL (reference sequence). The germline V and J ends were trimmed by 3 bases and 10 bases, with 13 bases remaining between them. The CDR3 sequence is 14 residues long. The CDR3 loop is CASSHRGAGSPLHF. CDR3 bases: TGTGCCAGCAGCCATCGGGGGGCCGGATCACCCCTCCACTTT.

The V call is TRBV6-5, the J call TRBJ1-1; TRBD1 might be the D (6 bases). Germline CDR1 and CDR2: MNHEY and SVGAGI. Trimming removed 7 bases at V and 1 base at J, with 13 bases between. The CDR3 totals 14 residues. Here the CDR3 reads CASTNRQENTEAFF. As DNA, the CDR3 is TGTGCCAGCACAAACAGACAGGAGAACACTGAAGCTTTCTTT.

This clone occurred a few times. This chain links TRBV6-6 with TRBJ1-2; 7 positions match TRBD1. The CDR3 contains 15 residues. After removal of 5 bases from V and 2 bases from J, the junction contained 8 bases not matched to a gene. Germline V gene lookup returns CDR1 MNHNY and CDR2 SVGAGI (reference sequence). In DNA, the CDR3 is TGTGCCAGCAGTCCGGGACAGAAACTAAACTATGGCTACACCTTC. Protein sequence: CASSPGQKLNYGYTF.

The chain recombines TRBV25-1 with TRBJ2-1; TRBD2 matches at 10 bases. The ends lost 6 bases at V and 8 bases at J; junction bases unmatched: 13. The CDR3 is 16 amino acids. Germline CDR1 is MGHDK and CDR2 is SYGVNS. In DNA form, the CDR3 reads TGTGCCAGCAGCCCCCCGTCTAGCGGGAGAGTCGATGAGCAGTTCTTC. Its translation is CASSPPSSGRVDEQFF.

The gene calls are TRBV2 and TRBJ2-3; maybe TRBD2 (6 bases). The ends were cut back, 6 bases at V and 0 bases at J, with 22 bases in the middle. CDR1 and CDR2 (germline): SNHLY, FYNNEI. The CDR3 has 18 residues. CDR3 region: CASRFGTDFKESTDTQYF. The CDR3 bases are TGTGCCAGCAGGTTTGGGACTGACTTCAAGGAGAGCACAGATACGCAGTATTTT.

Here the CDR3 reads CASSQAQGPDTQYF. Here the CDR3 DNA reads TGCGCCAGCAGCCAAGCACAGGGCCCAGATACGCAGTATTTT. The J gene is TRBJ2-3, the V gene TRBV4-1, with a possible D match to TRBD1 (6 bases). The germline gives CDR1 MGHRA, CDR2 YSYEKL. CDR3 length equals 14 residues. Between the trimmed V and J ends, which lost 1 base and 4 bases, there was a span of 9 bases.